Listed below are T cell receptor beta chains from one sample, sequenced in a study of response to subunit inactivated influenza vaccine. TCRdb re-derived calls from the RT-PCR reads in MiXCR, one entry per CDR3 protein. The table shows 400,000 to 650,000 distinct CDR3 sequences, with approximately 6.9% occurring only once. The sequenced sample was PBMCs from blood, obtained roughly 24 months after vaccination. These receptors came from a man between 45 and 75 years old who received an inactivated influenza vaccine. Both conserved end residues are part of each CDR3.

TRBV4-3	TRBJ1-2	CASSQDLARYGYTF
TRBV4-3	TRBJ2-7	CASSLGTGRIEQYF
TRBV15	TRBJ2-1	CATSYTGASSYNEQFF
TRBV2	TRBJ1-5	CASSFVGQVNQPQHF
TRBV12-3/TRBV12-4	TRBJ2-7	CASSLASGRGYEQYF
TRBV10-3	TRBJ2-5	CASGGGEETQYF
TRBV27	TRBJ2-5	CASSLLPGDQETQYF
TRBV5-1	TRBJ1-4	CASSLDGQGYEKLFF
TRBV20-1	TRBJ2-3	CSARIGGTQYF
TRBV29-1	TRBJ1-4	CSVRQGLPGGNEKLFF
TRBV20-1	TRBJ2-3	CSARAPVITDTQYF
TRBV7-2	TRBJ2-1	CASSPSGLTYNEQFF
TRBV21-1	TRBJ2-5	CASSYRTGRSETQYF
TRBV20-1	TRBJ2-3	CSATNRVINTDTQYF
TRBV20-1	TRBJ2-3	CSAERLDTQYF
TRBV5-1	TRBJ2-3	CASSLFAPSTDTQYF
TRBV5-1	TRBJ2-7	CASSRDYHEQYF
TRBV15	TRBJ1-3	CATSASRSNSGNTIYF
TRBV7-2	TRBJ2-6	CASSSGHSGANVLTF
TRBV20-1	TRBJ2-5	CSANPPAGGLETQYF
TRBV20-1	TRBJ2-7	CSAAGLAGDRSFSTYEQYF
TRBV10-3	TRBJ2-3	CAISEWGVSTDTQYF
TRBV28	TRBJ2-5	CASSLSTEETQYF
TRBV5-5	TRBJ2-2	CASSLGLWGGELFF
TRBV6-1	TRBJ1-2	CASRNQGARGYTF
TRBV7-8	TRBJ2-3	CASRTRLTDTQYF
TRBV5-1	TRBJ2-6	CASSLDRISPTGANVLTF
TRBV2	TRBJ1-4	CASSLDRGLEEKLFF
TRBV7-2	TRBJ2-7	CASSFLDGRYEQYF
TRBV27	TRBJ1-2	CASSLSYGGGYGYTF
TRBV28	TRBJ1-5	CASSLGQGIQPQHF
TRBV5-1	TRBJ2-7	CASSMGQRPYEQYF
TRBV20-1	TRBJ2-7	CSGQGEPSSYEQYF
TRBV4-2	TRBJ2-3	CASSQEGGSPGADTQYF
TRBV7-8	TRBJ2-1	CASSPRTAGEQFF
TRBV7-6	TRBJ2-1	CASSFLNRGDEQFF
TRBV5-1	TRBJ1-1	CASSRRTDRAGEAFF
TRBV20-1	TRBJ1-3	CSANDRHSGNTIYF
TRBV20-1	TRBJ2-5	CSGAQYQETQYF
TRBV5-1	TRBJ2-3	CASSITGGPADTQYF
TRBV20-1	TRBJ1-2	CSAPSGVFQDGYTF
TRBV30	TRBJ1-6	CAWSVPRGRGYNSPLHF
TRBV4-1	TRBJ1-6	CASSQTDRSPLHF
TRBV19	TRBJ1-5	CASSQAAGPQHF
TRBV20-1	TRBJ2-3	CSAGGGGFTDTQYF
TRBV15	TRBJ1-1	CATSRALSGFTEAFF
TRBV6-2/TRBV6-3	TRBJ2-1	CASSPSGRANEQFF
TRBV7-2	TRBJ2-7	CASTLDRGAYEQYF
TRBV15	TRBJ2-3	CATSRGVNADTQYF
TRBV11-2	TRBJ2-7	CASSLDDGSYEQYF
TRBV7-2	TRBJ2-5	CASRPSVGAWGTQYF
TRBV29-1	TRBJ2-1	CSVRQGWNEQFF
TRBV12-3/TRBV12-4	TRBJ1-1	CASSPPFVLGNTEAFF
TRBV15	TRBJ2-2	CATSKGGPYTGELFF